Shown below are 29 T cell receptor beta chains from a single sample sequenced in a study of control samples from healthy donors and cancer patients. Profiled with immunoSEQ multiplex PCR; TCRdb holds only in-frame clones, not every one. The sample contains tens of thousands of clones, around 89% of which appear only once. The specimen sequenced was blood. These receptors all stem from a woman in her seventies in good health.

The chain joins TRBV2 to TRBJ1-1, with 9 bases lining up with TRBD1. The CDR3 is 13 residues long. Germline V gene lookup returns CDR1 SNHLY and CDR2 FYNNEI. After removal of 3 bases from V and 4 bases from J, the junction contained 0 bases not matched to a gene. As DNA, the CDR3 is TGTGCCAGCAGTGAGGACAGGGGCACTGAAGCTTTCTTT. It encodes CASSEDRGTEAFF.

The chain recombines TRBV9 with TRBJ1-1; D gene ambiguous. CDR1 is SGDLS and CDR2 is YYNGEE in the germline V gene. Trimming removed 0 bases from V and 0 bases from J, with 9 bases in between. The CDR3 loop spans 15 amino acids. The CDR3 region has the DNA TGTGCCAGCAGCGTAGAAAGTTCGATGAACACTGAAGCTTTCTTT. It codes for CASSVESSMNTEAFF.

The chain uses TRBV7-3 and TRBJ1-1; TRBD1 matches at 7 bases. V shed 5 bases, J shed 1 base, and the junction held 4 bases outside the gene matches. The length of the CDR3 is 14 residues. Germline V gene lookup returns CDR1 SGHTA and CDR2 FQGTGA. CDR3 in DNA: TGTGCCAGCAGCAAAGACAGGGAGAACACTGAAGCTTTCTTT. Translation gives CASSKDRENTEAFF.

V usage is TRBV2 and J usage is TRBJ2-2; D is unclear. V lost 4 bases, J lost 6 bases, and 9 bases lay in between. Germline CDR1 SNHLY, CDR2 FYNNEI. This CDR3 contains 13 residues. Here the CDR3 reads CASSGSDAGELFF. In DNA, the CDR3 is TGTGCCAGCAGTGGTTCCGACGCCGGGGAGCTGTTTTTT.

This clone was detected once. This chain connects TRBV6-5 to TRBJ1-2; D call uncertain. The CDR3 loop spans 14 amino acids. Germline assignment: CDR1 MNHEY and CDR2 SVGAGI. Deletions cut 8 bases from V and 5 bases from J, with 18 bases between. The CDR3 sequence is CASVEGNGGYGYTF. CDR3 DNA sequence: TGTGCCAGCGTCGAGGGAAACGGTGGGTATGGCTACACCTTC.

This sequence joins TRBV6-2 or TRBV6-3 and TRBJ2-3; D perhaps matches TRBD2 (6 bases). CDR1 is MNHEY, CDR2 SVGEGT, per germline. Trimming cost V 6 bases and J 0 bases, with 16 bases left between them. The CDR3 length is 16 residues. The CDR3 loop is CASSPIGGASTDTQYF. The DNA for the CDR3 is TGTGCCAGCAGCCCTATCGGCGGGGCTAGCACAGATACGCAGTATTTT.

This rearrangement joins TRBV2 to TRBJ2-7; 8 bases agree with TRBD1. V gave up 4 bases and J gave up 4 bases; unmatched junction bases: 6. The CDR3 extends over 14 amino acids. The germline CDR1 and CDR2 sequences are SNHLY and FYNNEI. CDR3 nucleotide sequence: TGTGCCAGCAGTGTCGGGACAGGATTTTACGAGCAGTACTTC. Protein sequence: CASSVGTGFYEQYF.

CDR3 sequence reads: CASSTGTGWGDTQYF. For the CDR3, the DNA is TGTGCCAGCAGTACCGGGACAGGATGGGGCGATACGCAGTATTTT. V is TRBV6-5 and J is TRBJ2-3, with 8 bases lining up with TRBD1. Per germline, CDR1 MNHEY and CDR2 SVGAGI. The CDR3 spans 15 residues. The junction had 10 bases not matched to a gene; V was cut back by 5 bases and J by 6 bases.

The chain couples TRBV4-3 to TRBJ1-6, with D possibly being TRBD1 (5 bases). Trimming removed 2 bases at V and 13 bases at J, with 12 bases between. The CDR3 extends over 13 amino acids. In germline, CDR1 is LGHNA, CDR2 YSLEER. CDR3 nucleotide sequence: TGCGCCAGCAGCCAAACCCAGGGCCTCCCCCTCCACTTT. This translates into CASSQTQGLPLHF.

This clone was seen only once. The chain combines TRBV5-1 with TRBJ1-1; D remains unclear. Trimming stripped 0 bases from V and 0 bases from J, with 6 bases between. Per the germline V gene, CDR1 is SGHRS and CDR2 is YFSETQ. The CDR3 loop spans 14 amino acids. CDR3 nucleotide sequence: TGCGCCAGCAGCTTGGAGTACCTGAACACTGAAGCTTTCTTT. It translates to CASSLEYLNTEAFF.

This clone occurred a few times. Within the sample, other DNA sequences also encode this same CDR3. The genes are TRBV28 and TRBJ1-2; 9 positions match TRBD1. Germline CDR1 is MDHEN and CDR2 is SYDVKM. This CDR3 has 15 amino acids. V lost 6 bases, J lost 5 bases, and 10 bases stayed unmatched. The CDR3 sequence: CASRLPGQGSYGYTF. CDR3 DNA: TGTGCCAGCAGGCTTCCGGGACAGGGAAGTTATGGCTACACCTTC.

The gene calls are TRBV7-2 and TRBJ1-1, with D possibly TRBD1 on 6 matching bases. The CDR3 extends over 15 amino acids. V lost 5 bases to trimming and J lost 0 bases, with 13 bases between them. CDR1 is SGHTA and CDR2 is FQGNSA in the germline V gene. The CDR3 DNA reads as TGTGCCAGCAGCAGGGGACACCCCTTGAACACTGAAGCTTTCTTT. Its protein product is CASSRGHPLNTEAFF.

The V call is TRBV5-4, the J call TRBJ1-1; TRBD1 might be the D (5 bases). Trimming stripped 4 bases from V and 3 bases from J, with 10 bases between. The CDR3 covers 13 residues. CDR1 and CDR2 from the germline V gene are SGHNT and YYREEE (reference sequence). The CDR3 loop is CASSPARDTEAFF. CDR3 nucleotide sequence: TGTGCCAGCAGCCCGGCCAGGGACACTGAAGCTTTCTTT.

Note on this clone: Within the sample, other DNA sequences also encode this same CDR3. The chain links TRBV4-1 to TRBJ2-5; D remains unclear. Trimming removed 0 bases from V and 2 bases from J, with 10 bases in between. CDR1 MGHRA and CDR2 YSYEKL come from the germline V gene. The CDR3 has 15 amino acids. CDR3 DNA sequence: TGCGCCAGCAGCCAAGATAGGGCAAGACAAGAGACCCAGTACTTC. This gives the protein CASSQDRARQETQYF.

In its sample, this clone was seen a few times. The chain uses TRBV3-1 (or the pseudogene TRBV3-2) and TRBJ1-1; D possibly corresponds to TRBD1 (6 bases). The CDR3 length is 15 residues. Germline V lookup: CDR1 LGHDT, CDR2 YNNKEL (reference sequence). The ends were cut back, 2 bases at V and 4 bases at J, with 14 bases in the middle. The CDR3 DNA follows: TGTGCCAGCAGCCAATCAGGGAGGGGGTCCACTGAAGCTTTCTTT. It yields the protein CASSQSGRGSTEAFF.

The gene calls are TRBV21-1 and TRBJ2-1; the D segment call TRBD2 is taken from the table without a DNA check. TRBV21-1 counts as a pseudogene. This CDR3 comprises 17 residues. The CDR3 region is CASSRVTSGGTYNEQFF. CDR3 sequence (DNA): TGTGCCAGCAGCAGAGTAACTAGCGGGGGGACATACAATGAGCAGTTCTTC.

The chain uses TRBV20-1 and TRBJ2-7, with a weak D call TRBD1 (5 bases). Germline V gives CDR1 DFQATT, CDR2 SNEGSKA (reference sequence). V was cut by 3 bases and J by 2 bases, with 14 bases left in between. This CDR3 spans 14 amino acids. CDR3 in amino acids: CSASSLQQAYEQYF. In DNA, the CDR3 is TGCAGTGCTAGTTCTCTTCAACAGGCCTACGAGCAGTACTTC.

The chain carries TRBV5-1 and TRBJ2-1, with TRBD2 matching 8 bases. CDR3 length equals 15 residues. The V gene's germline CDR1 is SGHRS and CDR2 YFSETQ. After removal of 5 bases from V and 0 bases from J, the junction contained 4 bases not matched to a gene. The CDR3 here is CASRERENSYNEQFF. The CDR3 DNA follows: TGCGCCAGCAGAGAGCGGGAGAACTCCTACAATGAGCAGTTCTTC.

The rearrangement uses TRBV10-2 and TRBJ1-2; 7 nucleotides align to TRBD1. CDR3 length: 14 amino acids. Trimming cost V 6 bases and J 6 bases; bases outside gene matches: 10. Germline values: CDR1 WSHSY, CDR2 SAAADI. The CDR3 DNA follows: TGCGCCAGCAGCCCCTCGGGACAGATCGATGGCTACACCTTC. Amino acids: CASSPSGQIDGYTF.

Worth noting for this clone: Other nucleotide sequences in the sample specify the same CDR3. This rearrangement joins TRBV5-1 to TRBJ1-1; 10 bases fit TRBD1. The germline V gene encodes CDR1 SGHRS and CDR2 YFSETQ. The CDR3 length is 14 residues. V was pared by 0 bases and J by 4 bases, with 0 bases of the junction left unmatched. For the CDR3, the DNA is TGCGCCAGCAGCTTGGGGACAGGGGGCACTGAAGCTTTCTTT. It translates to CASSLGTGGTEAFF.

The chain is built from TRBV2 and TRBJ1-1; 7 nucleotides agree with TRBD1. Germline V gene sequence: CDR1 SNHLY, CDR2 FYNNEI. The V and J ends lost 8 bases and 1 base, in that order; junction bases with no gene match: 7. The CDR3 has 14 amino acids. The CDR3 DNA follows: TGTGCCAGCGTTGGGGACAGTGCGAACACTGAAGCTTTCTTT. Translation gives CASVGDSANTEAFF. Looking up the rest from reference TRBV2 and TRBJ1-1 gives the full variable domain: EPEVTQTPSHQVTQMGQEVILRCVPISNHLYFYWYRQILGQKVEFLVSFYNNEISEKSEIFDDQFSVERPDGSNFTLKIRSTKLEDSAMYFCASVGDSANTEAFFGQGTRLTVV.

The CDR3 DNA reads as TGTGCCAGCTCACCACAGCGGTCCACAGATACGCAGTATTTT. It codes for CASSPQRSTDTQYF. The chain uses TRBV18 and TRBJ2-3, with D tentatively TRBD2 (5 bases). The germline V gene has CDR1 KGHSH and CDR2 LQKENI. The CDR3 runs 14 residues. With 1 base removed from V and 2 bases from J, the gap between germline ends came to 7 bases.

This chain joins TRBV9 and TRBJ2-2; D remains unclear. With 0 bases removed from V and 8 bases from J, the gap between germline ends came to 5 bases. CDR1 is SGDLS and CDR2 is YYNGEE in the germline V gene. This CDR3 contains 12 residues. The CDR3 DNA follows: TGTGCCAGCAGCGTAGGCGGTGGGGAGCTGTTTTTT. Amino acid sequence: CASSVGGGELFF.

The chain couples TRBV7-9 to TRBJ2-7; either TRBD1 or TRBD2 may supply D (5 bases each). CDR3 length: 16 residues. With 2 bases removed from V and 7 bases from J, the gap between germline ends came to 21 bases. Germline assignment: CDR1 SEHNR and CDR2 FQNEAQ (reference sequence). The CDR3 coding sequence is TGTGCCAGCAGCTTAAATCTTCGAGAGGTCGGGACGGAGCAGTACTTC. Translated: CASSLNLREVGTEQYF. Variable domain in full (rest from reference TRBV7-9 and TRBJ2-7): DTGVSQNPRHKITKRGQNVTFRCDPISEHNRLYWYRQTLGQGPEFLTYFQNEAQLEKSRLLSDRFSAERPKGSFSTLEIQRTEQGDSAMYLCASSLNLREVGTEQYFGPGTRLTVT.

V usage is TRBV9 and J usage is TRBJ2-2, with 8 bases aligning to TRBD1. The CDR3 totals 17 residues. CDR1 and CDR2 (germline): SGDLS, YYNGEE. V shed 4 bases and J 2 bases; nucleotides not matched to a gene: 10. CDR3 sequence (DNA): TGTGCCAGCAGCCTCAATTCAGGGGGCCTCAACACCGGGGAGCTGTTTTTT. Translating it yields CASSLNSGGLNTGELFF.

This CDR3 is CASSPTDKSSYEQYF. The CDR3 nucleotides read TGTGCCAGCTCACCTACGGACAAGAGCTCCTACGAGCAGTACTTC. This sequence joins TRBV18 and TRBJ2-7, with a tentative D call TRBD1 (5 bases). CDR3 length: 15 amino acids. Germline-derived CDR1 and CDR2 are KGHSH and LQKENI. V was cut by 3 bases and J by 0 bases, with 12 bases left in between. Together with reference TRBV18 and TRBJ2-7, the CDR3 gives the full variable domain: NAGVMQNPRHLVRRRGQEARLRCSPMKGHSHVYWYRQLPEEGLKFMVYLQKENIIDESGMPKERFSAEFPKEGPSILRIQQVVRGDSAAYFCASSPTDKSSYEQYFGPGTRLTVT.

The chain is built from TRBV13 and TRBJ2-3; the D gene is possibly TRBD1 (6 bases). The CDR3 length is 15 residues. The V end was cut by 4 bases, the J end by 2 bases, with 13 bases between. Per germline, CDR1 PRHDT and CDR2 FYEKMQ (reference sequence). CDR3 sequence reads: CASSSGAGITDTQYF. CDR3 bases: TGTGCCAGCAGCTCAGGGGCAGGTATCACAGATACGCAGTATTTT.

This chain connects TRBV5-1 to TRBJ1-2; TRBD1 matches at 7 bases. The CDR3 has 15 amino acids. Trimming removed 4 bases from V and 4 bases from J; junction bases left unmatched: 10. Germline V gene sequence: CDR1 SGHRS, CDR2 YFSETQ. The CDR3 DNA is TGCGCCAGCAGCCCTCAGACAGGGCCCGCCTATGGCTACACCTTC. Translation: CASSPQTGPAYGYTF.

This chain links TRBV19 with TRBJ2-1; 11 bases map to TRBD2. There are 17 residues in the CDR3. Germline V gene lookup returns CDR1 LNHDA and CDR2 SQIVND (reference sequence). The junction had 10 bases not matched to a gene; V was cut back by 5 bases and J by 4 bases. The CDR3 bases are TGTGCCAGTAGTTCCTCATTAGCGGGAGGGACTTACAATGAGCAGTTCTTC. Residues: CASSSSLAGGTYNEQFF.